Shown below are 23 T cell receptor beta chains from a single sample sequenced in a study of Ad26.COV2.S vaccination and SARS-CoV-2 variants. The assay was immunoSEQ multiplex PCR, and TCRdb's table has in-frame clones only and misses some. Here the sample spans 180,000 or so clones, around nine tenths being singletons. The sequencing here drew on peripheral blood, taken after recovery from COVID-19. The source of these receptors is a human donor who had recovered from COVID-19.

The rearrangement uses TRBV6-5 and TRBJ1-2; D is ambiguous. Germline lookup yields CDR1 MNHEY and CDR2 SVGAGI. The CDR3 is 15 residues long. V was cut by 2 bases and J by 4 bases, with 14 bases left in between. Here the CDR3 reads CASSYGITSSYGYTF. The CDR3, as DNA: TGTGCCAGCAGTTACGGAATAACCTCTAGCTATGGCTACACCTTC.

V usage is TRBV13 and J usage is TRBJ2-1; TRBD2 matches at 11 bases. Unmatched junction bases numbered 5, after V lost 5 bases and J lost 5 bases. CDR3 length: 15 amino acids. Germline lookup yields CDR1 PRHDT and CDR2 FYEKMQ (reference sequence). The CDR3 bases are TGTGCCAGCAGCGCCACGGGACTAGCGGACAATGAGCAGTTCTTC. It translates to CASSATGLADNEQFF.

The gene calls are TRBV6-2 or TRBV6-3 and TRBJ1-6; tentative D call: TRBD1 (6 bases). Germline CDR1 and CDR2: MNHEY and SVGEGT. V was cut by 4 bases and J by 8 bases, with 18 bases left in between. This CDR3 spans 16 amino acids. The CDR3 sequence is CASSSGTPRRDSPLHF. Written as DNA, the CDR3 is TGTGCCAGCAGTTCCGGGACACCGAGGAGGGATTCACCCCTCCACTTT.

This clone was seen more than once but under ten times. The CDR3 here is CASSPQSSYGYTF. CDR3 sequence (DNA): TGTGCCAGCAGCCCCCAAAGTTCCTATGGCTACACCTTC. V gene TRBV5-6 combines with J gene TRBJ1-2; D uncertain. The CDR3 has 13 amino acids. Germline CDR1 is SGHDT and CDR2 is YYEEEE. V lost 4 bases to trimming and J lost 4 bases, with 11 bases between them.

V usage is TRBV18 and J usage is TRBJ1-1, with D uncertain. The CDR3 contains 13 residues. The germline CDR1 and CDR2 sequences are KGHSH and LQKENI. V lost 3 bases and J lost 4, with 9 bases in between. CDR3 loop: CASSPRVGTEAFF. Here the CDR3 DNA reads TGTGCCAGCTCACCCCGGGTGGGCACTGAAGCTTTCTTT.

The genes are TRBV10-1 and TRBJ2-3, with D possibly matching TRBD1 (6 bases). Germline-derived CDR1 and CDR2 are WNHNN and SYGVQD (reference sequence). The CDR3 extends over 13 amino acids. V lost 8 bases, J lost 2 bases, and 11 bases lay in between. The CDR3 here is CASSDSHTDTQYF. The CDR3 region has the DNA TGCGCCAGCTCGGACAGCCACACAGATACGCAGTATTTT.

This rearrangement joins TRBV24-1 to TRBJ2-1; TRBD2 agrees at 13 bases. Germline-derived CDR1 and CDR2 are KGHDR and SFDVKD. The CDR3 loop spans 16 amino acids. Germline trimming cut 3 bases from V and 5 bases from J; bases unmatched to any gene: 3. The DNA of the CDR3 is TGTGCCACCAGTGATCCCGGACTAGCGGGGGACAATGAGCAGTTCTTC. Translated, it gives CATSDPGLAGDNEQFF.

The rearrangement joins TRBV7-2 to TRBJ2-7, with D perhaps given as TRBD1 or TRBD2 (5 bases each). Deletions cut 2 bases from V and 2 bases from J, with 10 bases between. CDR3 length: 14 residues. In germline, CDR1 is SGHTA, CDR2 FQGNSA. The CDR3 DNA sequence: TGTGCCAGCAGCTTATGGGGACCAACCTACGAGCAGTACTTC. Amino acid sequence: CASSLWGPTYEQYF. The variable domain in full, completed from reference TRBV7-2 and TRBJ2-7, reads GAGVSQSPSNKVTEKGKDVELRCDPISGHTALYWYRQSLGQGLEFLIYFQGNSAPDKSGLPSDRFSAERTGGSVSTLTIQRTQQEDSAVYLCASSLWGPTYEQYFGPGTRLTVT.

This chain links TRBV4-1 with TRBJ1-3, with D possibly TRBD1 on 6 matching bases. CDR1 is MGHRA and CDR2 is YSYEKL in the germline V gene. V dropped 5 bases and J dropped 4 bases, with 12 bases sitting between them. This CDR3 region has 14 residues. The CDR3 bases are TGCGCCAGCAGCGAGGGGGGCTCCGGAAACACCATATATTTT. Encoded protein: CASSEGGSGNTIYF.

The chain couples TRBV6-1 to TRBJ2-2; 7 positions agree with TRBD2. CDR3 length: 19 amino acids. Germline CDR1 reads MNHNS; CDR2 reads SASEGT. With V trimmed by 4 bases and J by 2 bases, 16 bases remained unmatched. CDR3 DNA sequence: TGTGCCAGCAGTGTAGTACTAGCGAGACTACTCTCCAACACCGGGGAGCTGTTTTTT. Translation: CASSVVLARLLSNTGELFF.

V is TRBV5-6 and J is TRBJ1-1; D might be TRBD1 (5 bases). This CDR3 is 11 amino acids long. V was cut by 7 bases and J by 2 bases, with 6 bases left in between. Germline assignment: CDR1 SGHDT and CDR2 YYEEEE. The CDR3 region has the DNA TGTGCCAGCGGGGGAAACACTGAAGCTTTCTTT. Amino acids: CASGGNTEAFF.

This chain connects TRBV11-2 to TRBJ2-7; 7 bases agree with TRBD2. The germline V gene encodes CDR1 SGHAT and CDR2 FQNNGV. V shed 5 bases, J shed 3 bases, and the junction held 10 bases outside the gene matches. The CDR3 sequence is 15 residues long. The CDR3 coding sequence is TGTGCCAGCAGCCTGGGGCGGGGGTTTAACTACGAGCAGTACTTC. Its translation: CASSLGRGFNYEQYF.

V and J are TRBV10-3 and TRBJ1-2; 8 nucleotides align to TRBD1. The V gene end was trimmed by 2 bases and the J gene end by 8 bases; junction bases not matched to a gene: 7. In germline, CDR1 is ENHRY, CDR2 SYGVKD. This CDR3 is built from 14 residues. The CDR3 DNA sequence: TGTGCCATCAGTGAGACGGCGACAGGGGTCGGCTACACCTTC. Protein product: CAISETATGVGYTF.

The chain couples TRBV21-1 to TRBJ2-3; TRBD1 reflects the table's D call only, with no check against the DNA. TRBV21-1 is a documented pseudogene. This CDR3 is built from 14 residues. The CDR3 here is CASSPDRGTDTQYF. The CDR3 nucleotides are TGTGCCAGCAGCCCCGACAGGGGCACAGATACGCAGTATTTT.

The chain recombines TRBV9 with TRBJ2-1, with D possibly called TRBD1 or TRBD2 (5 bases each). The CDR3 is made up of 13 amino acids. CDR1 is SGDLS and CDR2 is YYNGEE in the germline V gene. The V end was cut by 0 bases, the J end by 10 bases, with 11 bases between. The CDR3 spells CASSVGGAGEQFF. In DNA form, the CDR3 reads TGTGCCAGCAGCGTAGGAGGGGCCGGGGAGCAGTTCTTC.

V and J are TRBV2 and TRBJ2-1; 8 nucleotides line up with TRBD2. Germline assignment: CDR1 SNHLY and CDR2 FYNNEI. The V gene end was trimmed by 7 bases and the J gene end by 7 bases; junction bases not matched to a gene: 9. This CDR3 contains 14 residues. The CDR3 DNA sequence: TGTGCCAGCAATGGACGGGAGGGCCCAAATGAGCAGTTCTTC. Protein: CASNGREGPNEQFF.

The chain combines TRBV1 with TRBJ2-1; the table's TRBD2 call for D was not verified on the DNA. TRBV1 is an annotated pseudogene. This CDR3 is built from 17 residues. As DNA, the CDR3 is TGCACCAGCAGCCACCCAAGGGGGAGGGGGGGCTACAATGAGCAGTTCTTC. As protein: CTSSHPRGRGGYNEQFF.

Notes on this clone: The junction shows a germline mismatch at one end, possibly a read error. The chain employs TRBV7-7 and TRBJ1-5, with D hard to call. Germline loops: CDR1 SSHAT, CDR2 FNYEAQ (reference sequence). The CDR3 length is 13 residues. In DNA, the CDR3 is TGTGCTAGCAGCCAAGGACCCAATCAGCCCCAGCATTTT. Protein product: CASSQGPNQPQHF.

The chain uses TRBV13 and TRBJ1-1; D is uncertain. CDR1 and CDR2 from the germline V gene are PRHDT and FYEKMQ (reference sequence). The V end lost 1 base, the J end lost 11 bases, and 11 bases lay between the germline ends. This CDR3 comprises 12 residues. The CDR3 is CASSLVGRSAFF. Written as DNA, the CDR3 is TGTGCCAGCAGCTTAGTGGGGAGGAGTGCTTTCTTT.

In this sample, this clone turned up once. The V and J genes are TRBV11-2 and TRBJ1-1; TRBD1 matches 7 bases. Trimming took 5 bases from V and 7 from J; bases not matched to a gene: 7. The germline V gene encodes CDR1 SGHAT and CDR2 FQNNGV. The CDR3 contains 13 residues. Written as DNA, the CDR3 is TGTGCCAGCAGCGTAGGGACAGAAAGTGAAGCTTTCTTT. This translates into CASSVGTESEAFF.

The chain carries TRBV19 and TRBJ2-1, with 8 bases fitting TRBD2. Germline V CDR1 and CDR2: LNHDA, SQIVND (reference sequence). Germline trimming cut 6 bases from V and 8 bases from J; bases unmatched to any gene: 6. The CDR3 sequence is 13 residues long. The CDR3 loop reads CASRTPGGDEQFF. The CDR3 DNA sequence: TGTGCCAGTAGGACCCCGGGGGGGGATGAGCAGTTCTTC.

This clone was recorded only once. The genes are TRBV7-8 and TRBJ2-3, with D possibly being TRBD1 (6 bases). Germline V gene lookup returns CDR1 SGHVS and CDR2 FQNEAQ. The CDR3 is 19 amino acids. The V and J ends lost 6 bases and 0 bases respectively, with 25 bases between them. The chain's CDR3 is CASSPDSLTRAYSTDTQYF. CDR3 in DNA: TGTGCCAGCAGTCCGGACAGCCTAACTAGGGCCTACAGCACAGATACGCAGTATTTT. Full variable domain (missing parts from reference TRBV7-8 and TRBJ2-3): GAGVSQSPRYKVAKRGQDVALRCDPISGHVSLFWYQQALGQGPEFLTYFQNEAQLDKSGLPSDRFFAERPEGSVSTLKIQRTQQEDSAVYLCASSPDSLTRAYSTDTQYFGPGTRLTVL.

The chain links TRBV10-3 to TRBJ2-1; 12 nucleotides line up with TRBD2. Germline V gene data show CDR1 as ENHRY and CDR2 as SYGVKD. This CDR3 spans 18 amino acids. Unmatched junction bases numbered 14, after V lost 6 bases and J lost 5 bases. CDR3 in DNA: TGTGCCATCAGCAGATCTAGCGGGGGGGCCCATTTGAACAATGAGCAGTTCTTC. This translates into CAISRSSGGAHLNNEQFF.